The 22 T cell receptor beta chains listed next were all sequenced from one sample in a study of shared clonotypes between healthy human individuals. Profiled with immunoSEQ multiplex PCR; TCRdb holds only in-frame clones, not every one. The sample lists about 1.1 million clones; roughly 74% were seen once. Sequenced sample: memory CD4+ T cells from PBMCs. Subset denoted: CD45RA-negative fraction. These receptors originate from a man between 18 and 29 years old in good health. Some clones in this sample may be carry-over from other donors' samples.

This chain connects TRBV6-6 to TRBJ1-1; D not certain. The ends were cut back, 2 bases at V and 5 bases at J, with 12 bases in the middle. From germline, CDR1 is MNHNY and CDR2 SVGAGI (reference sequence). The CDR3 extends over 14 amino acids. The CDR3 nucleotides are TGTGCCAGCAGTTACCATGGGCGGGGAACTGAAGCTTTCTTT. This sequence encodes CASSYHGRGTEAFF.

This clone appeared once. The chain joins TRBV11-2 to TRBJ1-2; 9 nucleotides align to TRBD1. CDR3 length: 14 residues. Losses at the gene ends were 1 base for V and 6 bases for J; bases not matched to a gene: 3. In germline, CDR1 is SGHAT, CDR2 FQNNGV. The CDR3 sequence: CASSLAGQGHGYTF. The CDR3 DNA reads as TGTGCCAGCAGCTTAGCCGGACAGGGGCATGGCTACACCTTC.

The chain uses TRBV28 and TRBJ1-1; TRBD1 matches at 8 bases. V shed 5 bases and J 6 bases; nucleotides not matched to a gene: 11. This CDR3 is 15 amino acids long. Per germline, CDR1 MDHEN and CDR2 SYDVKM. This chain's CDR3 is CASSQSSTGEAEAFF. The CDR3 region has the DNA TGTGCCAGCAGTCAATCCTCGACAGGGGAGGCTGAAGCTTTCTTT.

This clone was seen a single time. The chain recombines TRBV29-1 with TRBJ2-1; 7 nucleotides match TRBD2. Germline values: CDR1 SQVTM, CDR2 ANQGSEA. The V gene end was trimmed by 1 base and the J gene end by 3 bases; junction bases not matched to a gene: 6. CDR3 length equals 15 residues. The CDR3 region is CSVEGASGHYNEQFF. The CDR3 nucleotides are TGCAGCGTTGAAGGGGCTAGCGGACACTACAATGAGCAGTTCTTC.

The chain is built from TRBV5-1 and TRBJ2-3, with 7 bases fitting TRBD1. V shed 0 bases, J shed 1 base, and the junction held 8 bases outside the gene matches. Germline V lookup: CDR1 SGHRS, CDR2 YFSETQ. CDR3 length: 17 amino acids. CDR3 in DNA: TGCGCCAGCAGCTTGGGGTTAGACAGGGCTGGCACAGATACGCAGTATTTT. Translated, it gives CASSLGLDRAGTDTQYF.

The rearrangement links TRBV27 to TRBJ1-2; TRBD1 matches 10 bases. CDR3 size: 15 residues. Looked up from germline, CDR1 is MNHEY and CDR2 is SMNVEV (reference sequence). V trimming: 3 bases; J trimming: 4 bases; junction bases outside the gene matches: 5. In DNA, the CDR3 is TGTGCCAGCAGTTTGGGGACAGGGGTTGCCTATGGCTACACCTTC. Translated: CASSLGTGVAYGYTF.

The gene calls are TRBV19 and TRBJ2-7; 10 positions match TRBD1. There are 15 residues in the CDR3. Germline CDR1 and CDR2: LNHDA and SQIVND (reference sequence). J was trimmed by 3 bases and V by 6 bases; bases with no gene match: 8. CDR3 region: CASRDTGTGVYEQYF. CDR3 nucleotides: TGTGCCAGTAGGGACACCGGGACAGGGGTCTACGAGCAGTACTTC.

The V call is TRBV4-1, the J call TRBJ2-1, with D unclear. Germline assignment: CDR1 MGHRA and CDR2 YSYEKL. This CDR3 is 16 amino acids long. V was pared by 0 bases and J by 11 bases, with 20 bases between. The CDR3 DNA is TGCGCCAGCAGCCAAGAGGTGGTAGTCTCCACTTATAAGCAGTTCTTC. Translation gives CASSQEVVVSTYKQFF.

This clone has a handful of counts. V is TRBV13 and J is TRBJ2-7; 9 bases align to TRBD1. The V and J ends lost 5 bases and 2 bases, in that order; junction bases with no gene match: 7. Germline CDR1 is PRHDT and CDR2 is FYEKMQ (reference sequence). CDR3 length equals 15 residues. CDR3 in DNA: TGTGCCAGCAGCGCCACCCGGGACAGGGCCTACGAGCAGTACTTC. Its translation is CASSATRDRAYEQYF.

The CDR3 DNA is TGTGCCAGCAGCCCAGGGGTTGGAAACACCATATATTTT. The encoded protein is CASSPGVGNTIYF. This chain uses TRBV5-4 with TRBJ1-3; D perhaps matches TRBD1 (6 bases). Trimming stripped 4 bases from V and 3 bases from J, with 8 bases between. The V gene's germline CDR1 is SGHNT and CDR2 YYREEE (reference sequence). The CDR3 is 13 residues long.

The CDR3 loop reads CASSLGRTSGTGTDTQYF. As DNA, the CDR3 is TGTGCCAGCAGCTTAGGTAGGACTAGCGGGACTGGCACAGATACGCAGTATTTT. This sequence joins TRBV7-9 and TRBJ2-3, with 12 positions matching TRBD2. The CDR3 runs 18 residues. V dropped 1 base and J dropped 1; count of bases not matched to a gene: 6. The germline V gene has CDR1 SEHNR and CDR2 FQNEAQ (reference sequence).

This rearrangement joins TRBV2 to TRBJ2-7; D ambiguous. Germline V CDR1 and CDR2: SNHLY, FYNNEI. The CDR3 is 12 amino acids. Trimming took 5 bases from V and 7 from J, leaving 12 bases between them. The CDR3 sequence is CASSPQGWEQYF. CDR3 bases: TGTGCCAGCAGTCCACAAGGTTGGGAGCAGTACTTC.

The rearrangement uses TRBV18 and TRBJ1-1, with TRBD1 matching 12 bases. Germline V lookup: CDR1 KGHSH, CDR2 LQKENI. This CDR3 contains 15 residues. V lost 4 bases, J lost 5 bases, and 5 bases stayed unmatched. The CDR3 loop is CASSLGTGGETEAFF. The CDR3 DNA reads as TGTGCCAGCTCACTCGGGACAGGGGGCGAAACTGAAGCTTTCTTT.

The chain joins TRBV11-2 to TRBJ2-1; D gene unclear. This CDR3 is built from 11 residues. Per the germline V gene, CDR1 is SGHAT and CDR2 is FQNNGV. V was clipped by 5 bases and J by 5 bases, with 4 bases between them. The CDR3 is CASSRNNEQFF. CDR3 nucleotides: TGTGCCAGCAGCCGCAACAATGAGCAGTTCTTC.

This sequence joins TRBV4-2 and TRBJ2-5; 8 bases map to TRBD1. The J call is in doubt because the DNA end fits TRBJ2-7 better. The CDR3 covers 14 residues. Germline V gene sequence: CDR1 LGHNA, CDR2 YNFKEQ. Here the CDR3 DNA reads TGTGCCAGCAGCCTGGGACAGGACGGGTACGAGCAGTACTTC. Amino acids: CASSLGQDGYEQYF.

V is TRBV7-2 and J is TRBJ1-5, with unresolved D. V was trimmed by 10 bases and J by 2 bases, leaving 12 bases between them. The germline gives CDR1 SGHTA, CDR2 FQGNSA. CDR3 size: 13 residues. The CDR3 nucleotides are TGTGCCACGAAAATAGACGGCAATCAGCCCCAGCATTTT. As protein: CATKIDGNQPQHF.

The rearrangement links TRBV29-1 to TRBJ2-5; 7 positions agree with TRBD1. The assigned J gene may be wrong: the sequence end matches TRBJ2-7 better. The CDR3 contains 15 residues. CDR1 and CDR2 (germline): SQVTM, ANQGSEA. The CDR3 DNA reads TGCAGCGCCCGCGTGTACACCAGGGGGATCTACGAGCAGTACTTC. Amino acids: CSARVYTRGIYEQYF.

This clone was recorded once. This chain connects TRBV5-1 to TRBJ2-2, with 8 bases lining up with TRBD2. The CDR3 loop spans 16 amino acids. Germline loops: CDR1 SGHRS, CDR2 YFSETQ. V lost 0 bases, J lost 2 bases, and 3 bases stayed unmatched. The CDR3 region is CASSLAGRANTGELFF. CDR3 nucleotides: TGCGCCAGCAGCTTGGCCGGGAGGGCAAACACCGGGGAGCTGTTTTTT.

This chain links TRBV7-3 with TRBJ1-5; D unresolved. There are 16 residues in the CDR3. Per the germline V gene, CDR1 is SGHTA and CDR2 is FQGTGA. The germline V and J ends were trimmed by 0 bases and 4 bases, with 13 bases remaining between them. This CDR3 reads CASSLTGQRLNQPQHF. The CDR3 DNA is TGTGCCAGCAGCTTAACCGGGCAGCGACTGAATCAGCCCCAGCATTTT.

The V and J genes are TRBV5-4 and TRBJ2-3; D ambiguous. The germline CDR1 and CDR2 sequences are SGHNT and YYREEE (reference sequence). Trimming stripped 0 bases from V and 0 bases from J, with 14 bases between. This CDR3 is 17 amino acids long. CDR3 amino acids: CASSLGKSRPSTDTQYF. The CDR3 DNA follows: TGTGCCAGCAGCTTGGGGAAGTCCCGACCGAGCACAGATACGCAGTATTTT.

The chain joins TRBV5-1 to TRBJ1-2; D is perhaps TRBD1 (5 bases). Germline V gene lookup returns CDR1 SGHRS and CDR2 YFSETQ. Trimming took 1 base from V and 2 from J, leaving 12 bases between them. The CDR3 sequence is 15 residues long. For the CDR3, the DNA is TGCGCCAGCAGCTTGATGACAGCTACCAACTATGGCTACACCTTC. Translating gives CASSLMTATNYGYTF.

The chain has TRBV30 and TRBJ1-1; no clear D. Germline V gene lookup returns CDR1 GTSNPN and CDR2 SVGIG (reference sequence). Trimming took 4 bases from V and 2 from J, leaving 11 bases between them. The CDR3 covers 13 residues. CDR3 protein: CAWIRARNTEAFF. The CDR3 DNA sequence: TGTGCCTGGATCCGAGCTAGAAACACTGAAGCTTTCTTT. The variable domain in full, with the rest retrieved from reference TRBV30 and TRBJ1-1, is SQTIHQWPATLVQPVGSPLSLECTVEGTSNPNLYWYRQAAGRGLQLLFYSVGIGQISSEVPQNLSASRPQDRQFILSSKKLLLSDSGFYLCAWIRARNTEAFFGQGTRLTVV.